The 6 T cell receptor beta chains below come from one sample, sequenced in a study of beta chain features in type 1 diabetes. Overall study results and limits: Among all four CD4+ subsets, Type 1 diabetes patients had TCRB CDR3s that were moderately but significantly shorter.

TCRB transcripts that were expressed got sequenced, as all of the isolated RNA had been reverse transcribed. Using immunoSEQ multiplex PCR, the repertoire was profiled, and TCRdb retains in-frame clones only, with some absent. The sample lists approximately 730,000 clones, roughly an eighth seen once, with approximately 0.02% in the top ten. These receptors have no known antigen. Sequencing was performed on naive CD4+ T cells from blood. The source of these receptors is a man between 18 and 35 years old with type 1 diabetes.

Points on this clone: Germline is not matched at one junction end, which may reflect a read error. The chain uses TRBV9 and TRBJ2-3; 9 bases agree with TRBD1. The CDR3 extends over 16 amino acids. Per the germline V gene, CDR1 is SGDLS and CDR2 is YYNGEE. CDR3 loop: CASSSSRDRATDTQYF. The CDR3 nucleotides are TGTGCCAGCAGCTCGAGCCGGGACAGGGCCACAGACACGCAGTATTTT. Drawing the rest from reference TRBV9 and TRBJ2-3, the complete variable domain is DSGVTQTPKHLITATGQRVTLRCSPRSGDLSVYWYQQSLDQGLQFLIQYYNGEERAKGNILERFSAQQFPDLHSELNLSSLELGDSALYFCASSSSRDRATDTQYFGPGTRLTVL.

The chain couples TRBV10-3 to TRBJ2-5, with 9 bases matching TRBD2. This CDR3 is built from 14 residues. Germline CDR1 ENHRY, CDR2 SYGVKD. The junction had 8 bases not matched to a gene; V was cut back by 7 bases and J by 5 bases. This CDR3 is CAIMGIAGVETQYF. In nucleotides, the CDR3 is TGTGCCATCATGGGGATAGCGGGGGTTGAGACCCAGTACTTC.

J is TRBJ1-1 and V is TRBV5-1; no definite D call. Between the trimmed V and J ends, which lost 0 bases and 5 bases, there was a span of 5 bases. CDR3 length: 12 residues. CDR1 is SGHRS and CDR2 is YFSETQ in the germline V gene. Written as DNA, the CDR3 is TGCGCCAGCAGCTTGGACATGACTGAAGCTTTCTTT. This encodes CASSLDMTEAFF.

The chain carries TRBV19 and TRBJ2-3; TRBD2 matches 8 bases. V shed 5 bases, J shed 0 bases, and the junction held 4 bases outside the gene matches. Germline CDR1 reads LNHDA; CDR2 reads SQIVND (reference sequence). This CDR3 region has 15 residues. Here the CDR3 reads CASSPTSGSTDTQYF. In nucleotides, the CDR3 is TGTGCCAGTAGTCCAACTAGCGGCAGCACAGATACGCAGTATTTT.

This clone came up a few times. J is TRBJ2-7 and V is TRBV10-3, with 8 positions matching TRBD1. The length of the CDR3 is 15 residues. Trimming took 0 bases from V and 6 from J; bases not matched to a gene: 7. The germline V gene has CDR1 ENHRY and CDR2 SYGVKD. Written as DNA, the CDR3 is TGTGCCATCAGTGAGTCGAGAAATACAGGGGGCGAGCAGTACTTC. As protein: CAISESRNTGGEQYF.

The chain links TRBV7-8 to TRBJ2-7, with 10 bases lining up with TRBD1. Germline V lookup: CDR1 SGHVS, CDR2 FQNEAQ. The CDR3 is 12 amino acids. Trimming removed 11 bases from V and 6 bases from J; junction bases left unmatched: 7. The chain's CDR3 is CARKRDRGEQYF. The CDR3 nucleotides read TGTGCCCGGAAGCGGGACAGGGGCGAGCAGTACTTC.